This T cell receptor beta chain is from a study of molecular identifiers for immune sequencing clone quantification. Broader study findings: Spiked-in Jurkat TCR RNA corresponding to one cell was reported as detectable against around 1 million naive cells. Clone sizes could be underestimated for highly expanded clones when identical TCR molecules share a barcode. Beyond 20 RNA copies, clones held over 98% of effector molecules, compared with under 1% in naive cells.

The CDR3 has 11 amino acids. The germline V gene encodes CDR1 SGHDT and CDR2 YYEEEE. As concerns this clonotype: Its matching antigen is unknown. A read error may account for a junction end that differs from germline.

Previously described methods and listed TCR primers were used for bulk TCR libraries. TCRdb called the PCR reads again in MiXCR, with one record for every CDR3 protein. The sample records under 100,000 distinct CDR3 sequences, roughly 25% being singletons. This chain uses TRBV5-6 with TRBJ1-1, with D hard to call. This TCR came from a human donor in good health. Some libraries in this study had Jurkat cell RNA spiked in. The specimen sequenced was naive CD8+ T cells from blood, with Jurkat cell RNA spiked in. As to subset: FACS-sorted CD8+CD4-CCR7+CD45RA+ naive T cells. In DNA, the CDR3 is TGTGCCGGCAGCATAGGACCACATGCGGACTTT. This translates into CAGSIGPHADF.